Shown below are 26 T cell receptor beta chains from a single sample sequenced in a study of monozygotic twins with inflammatory bowel disease. TCRdb reprocessed the 5' RACE reads and stores each CDR3 protein as one record, lacking DNA. The table lists a few hundred thousand distinct CDR3 sequences. The specimen sequenced was blood. The receptors were sampled from a human donor with ulcerative colitis or Crohn's disease, or a healthy co-twin of an affected twin (not recorded which).

The gene calls are TRBV12-3 or TRBV12-4 and TRBJ2-2; the D call of TRBD1 rests on TCRdb alone, since no DNA is present to check it. This CDR3 has 15 amino acids. CDR3 sequence reads: CASSLTQGWTGELFF.

The genes are TRBV12-3 or TRBV12-4 and TRBJ1-5; TCRdb names TRBD1, which stays unverified in the absence of DNA. The CDR3 sequence is 15 residues long. The CDR3 here is CASSLAAGGNQPQHF.

J is TRBJ2-7 and V is TRBV7-2; the D call from TCRdb, TRBD1, cannot be confirmed without DNA. Germline lookup yields CDR1 SGHTA and CDR2 FQGNSA. This CDR3 is 14 amino acids long. The CDR3: CASSSRGPEYEQYF. The full variable domain, with the rest looked up from reference TRBV7-2 and TRBJ2-7, is GAGVSQSPSNKVTEKGKDVELRCDPISGHTALYWYRQSLGQGLEFLIYFQGNSAPDKSGLPSDRFSAERTGGSVSTLTIQRTQQEDSAVYLCASSSRGPEYEQYFGPGTRLTVT.

This chain connects TRBV6-2 or TRBV6-3 to TRBJ2-3. The CDR3 covers 12 residues. The germline V gene has CDR1 MNHEY and CDR2 SVGEGT. The CDR3 is CASSYGLDTQYF.

V usage is TRBV20-1 and J usage is TRBJ1-2; no DNA is available, so the TRBD1 call from TCRdb remains unchecked. The CDR3 is made up of 14 amino acids. Looked up from germline, CDR1 is DFQATT and CDR2 is SNEGSKA (reference sequence). The CDR3 here is CSARDNRGDYGYTF.

CDR3 in amino acids: CASTPAGGELFF. The chain employs TRBV12-3 or TRBV12-4 and TRBJ2-2; TCRdb proposes TRBD1, but this gene call is untestable without DNA. This CDR3 is built from 12 residues.

The chain uses TRBV7-6 and TRBJ1-2. The CDR3 totals 13 residues. Looked up from germline, CDR1 is SGHVS and CDR2 is FNYEAQ. The CDR3 is CASSPRVRDGYTF.

This rearrangement joins TRBV18 to TRBJ1-3. The CDR3 consists of 18 residues. Germline lookup yields CDR1 KGHSH and CDR2 LQKENI. CDR3 residues: CASSPPGVLGRSGNTIYF.

This chain uses TRBV20-1 with TRBJ2-7; without DNA, the TCRdb call of TRBD1 cannot be checked. The V gene's germline CDR1 is DFQATT and CDR2 SNEGSKA (reference sequence). CDR3 length: 17 amino acids. The CDR3 region is CSAQFGSGTGGSYEQYF.

This sequence joins TRBV4-3 and TRBJ2-3; the TCRdb D gene call, TRBD1, has no DNA to confirm it. The CDR3 is 16 amino acids. CDR1 LGHNA and CDR2 YSLEER come from the germline V gene. CDR3 amino acids: CASSQDHRLSPDTQYF.

V usage is TRBV5-1 and J usage is TRBJ2-5. Germline V gives CDR1 SGHRS, CDR2 YFSETQ. This CDR3 contains 12 residues. The CDR3 region is CASSFNQETQYF.

The chain's CDR3 is CASSHKAGGRDYNEQFF. The chain uses TRBV6-1 and TRBJ2-1; the D call of TRBD2 rests on TCRdb alone, since no DNA is present to check it. The CDR3 totals 17 residues. The V gene's germline CDR1 is MNHNS and CDR2 SASEGT.

This chain connects TRBV4-3 to TRBJ1-4. The CDR3 has 15 amino acids. Germline CDR1 and CDR2: LGHNA and YSLEER. The CDR3 sequence: CASSQEAGLNEKLFF.

The J gene is TRBJ2-5, the V gene TRBV20-1; the TCRdb D gene call, TRBD1, has no DNA to confirm it. CDR3 length: 18 residues. In germline, CDR1 is DFQATT, CDR2 SNEGSKA (reference sequence). The CDR3 sequence: CSARDPNTARTNQETQYF.

This rearrangement joins TRBV20-1 to TRBJ2-5; TCRdb names TRBD2, which stays unverified in the absence of DNA. CDR1 DFQATT and CDR2 SNEGSKA come from the germline V gene (reference sequence). CDR3 length: 15 amino acids. The CDR3 sequence: CSALPTRTTQETQYF.

The chain employs TRBV4-1 and TRBJ1-4; the D call from TCRdb, TRBD1, cannot be confirmed without DNA. Germline-derived CDR1 and CDR2 are MGHRA and YSYEKL. The CDR3 consists of 15 residues. Here the CDR3 reads CASSPRTSTNEKLFF.

The chain is built from TRBV7-6 and TRBJ2-7. CDR3 length equals 13 residues. In germline, CDR1 is SGHVS, CDR2 FNYEAQ. CDR3 sequence: CASSLNSVREQYF.

This chain links TRBV11-2 with TRBJ1-1; the TRBD1 assignment by TCRdb is unverifiable without DNA. The CDR3 contains 15 residues. In germline, CDR1 is SGHAT, CDR2 FQNNGV. CDR3 residues: CASSFDRASSTEAFF.

The rearrangement links TRBV5-4 to TRBJ1-2; there is no DNA to check the TCRdb D call of TRBD1. The germline V gene has CDR1 SGHNT and CDR2 YYREEE (reference sequence). This CDR3 contains 15 residues. CDR3 sequence reads: CASSSPGQGYYGYTF.

The chain recombines TRBV20-1 with TRBJ2-7; the D call from TCRdb, TRBD1, cannot be confirmed without DNA. From germline, CDR1 is DFQATT and CDR2 SNEGSKA (reference sequence). The CDR3 consists of 15 residues. The CDR3 here is CSAGGTPGFSYEQYF.

The genes are TRBV15 and TRBJ1-5. Germline V gene sequence: CDR1 LNHNV, CDR2 YYDKDF (reference sequence). The CDR3 totals 15 residues. The CDR3 sequence: CATSRDLQENQPQHF.

The chain uses TRBV7-6 and TRBJ2-5. This CDR3 has 14 residues. The germline CDR1 and CDR2 sequences are SGHVS and FNYEAQ. CDR3 residues: CASSLVRVGETQYF.

J is TRBJ1-4 and V is TRBV2; TCRdb selects TRBD1, and the lack of DNA leaves this call unchecked. CDR1 and CDR2 from the germline V gene are SNHLY and FYNNEI. This CDR3 contains 14 residues. The CDR3 loop reads CASSRDRGVEKLFF.

The chain is built from TRBV3-1 and TRBJ1-1. This CDR3 is built from 16 residues. CDR1 and CDR2 from the germline V gene are LGHDT and YNNKEL (reference sequence). CDR3 amino acids: CASSQDRGPSGTEAFF.

The V and J genes are TRBV11-2 and TRBJ2-3; TCRdb gives TRBD1 as the D gene, but with no DNA this cannot be confirmed. Germline-derived CDR1 and CDR2 are SGHAT and FQNNGV. This CDR3 is built from 13 residues. The CDR3 sequence: CASSLGRDDTQYF.

This CDR3 is CASSLFAGKPHQPQHF. The gene calls are TRBV27 and TRBJ1-5; TCRdb indicates TRBD1, and absent DNA this call remains unverified. Germline loops: CDR1 MNHEY, CDR2 SMNVEV (reference sequence). The CDR3 runs 16 residues.